The 31 T cell receptor beta chains in this list originate from one sample, sequenced in a study of naive and memory T cell subsets. Their antigen targets remain unknown. Findings of the study overall: A few larger clonotypes appeared in naive repertoires, especially CD8, possibly memory cells re-expressing CD45RA.

The beta constant-region primer was an equimolar mix of two oligonucleotides covering TRBC1 and TRBC2. Ligated cDNA was amplified by four rounds of PCR with nested alpha and beta constant-region primers and SP2. One entry per CDR3 protein, called by TCRdb with MiXCR from the UMI-ligation and nested PCR reads. Here the sample spans more than 120,000 distinct CDR3 sequences, 15% to 20% being singletons. The sample taken for sequencing was naive CD8+ T cells from blood. The receptors stem from a human donor in good health.

This chain joins TRBV7-8 and TRBJ1-4; D is ambiguous. This CDR3 is built from 15 residues. Trimming removed 2 bases from V and 5 bases from J, with 12 bases in between. The germline gives CDR1 SGHVS, CDR2 FQNEAQ. CDR3 bases: TGTGCCAGCAGCTTATTGGAGGCCGGCAATGAAAAACTGTTTTTT. It encodes CASSLLEAGNEKLFF.

This clonotype was detected a few times. The chain links TRBV6-5 to TRBJ1-2; D is possibly TRBD1 (5 bases). The germline gives CDR1 MNHEY, CDR2 SVGAGI. The CDR3 extends over 13 amino acids. Trimming removed 2 bases from V and 8 bases from J, with 12 bases in between. Here the CDR3 DNA reads TGTGCCAGCAGTTACCGAACAGGTGACGGCTACACCTTC. Its translation is CASSYRTGDGYTF.

The count of this clonotype is one. The chain recombines TRBV3-1 with TRBJ2-3; unclear D gene. The CDR3 totals 15 residues. The V end lost 3 bases, the J end lost 2 bases, and 12 bases lay between the germline ends. Germline V gives CDR1 LGHDT, CDR2 YNNKEL (reference sequence). CDR3 nucleotides: TGTGCCAGCAGCCAGAGCAGCGACCTCACAGATACGCAGTATTTT. It codes for CASSQSSDLTDTQYF.

The chain has TRBV5-5 and TRBJ2-1; weak D call: TRBD2 (6 bases). The germline gives CDR1 SGHKS, CDR2 YYEKEE (reference sequence). This CDR3 is built from 14 residues. Trimming removed 7 bases from V and 9 bases from J, with 20 bases in between. The CDR3 bases are TGTGCCAGCTTGGGCGGGGCCCGTGTCGGTGAGCAGTTCTTC. Its protein product is CASLGGARVGEQFF.

The chain employs TRBV6-2 or TRBV6-3 and TRBJ2-7; D is perhaps TRBD2 (6 bases). The CDR3 is 16 residues long. Germline CDR1 reads MNHEY; CDR2 reads SVGEGT. V was clipped by 4 bases and J by 2 bases, with 18 bases between them. Here the CDR3 DNA reads TGTGCCAGCAGTTGGGACTCAAGGTTGGGGACCTACGAGCAGTACTTC. Encoded protein: CASSWDSRLGTYEQYF.

This clonotype occurred a few times. This chain connects TRBV13 to TRBJ2-3, with D possibly matching TRBD1 (5 bases). Germline lookup yields CDR1 PRHDT and CDR2 FYEKMQ (reference sequence). V was pared by 5 bases and J by 4 bases, with 16 bases between. This CDR3 is 15 amino acids long. This chain's CDR3 is CASSAQNGAPDTQYF. The CDR3 DNA reads as TGTGCCAGCAGCGCCCAGAATGGGGCTCCAGATACGCAGTATTTT.

V gene TRBV28 combines with J gene TRBJ1-5; maybe TRBD1 (6 bases). The germline gives CDR1 MDHEN, CDR2 SYDVKM. This CDR3 comprises 14 residues. Deletions cut 5 bases from V and 6 bases from J, with 14 bases between. This CDR3 reads CASSPQGISQPQHF. CDR3 in DNA: TGTGCCAGCAGTCCTCAGGGGATATCTCAGCCCCAGCATTTT.

The rearrangement uses TRBV6-5 and TRBJ2-3; the match to TRBD1 covers 8 bases. This CDR3 contains 16 residues. Germline assignment: CDR1 MNHEY and CDR2 SVGAGI. The trim removed 4 bases at V and 0 bases at J, leaving 6 bases unmatched. The CDR3 reads CASSSLGQESTDTQYF. CDR3 nucleotides: TGTGCCAGCAGTTCCCTGGGACAGGAGAGCACAGATACGCAGTATTTT.

This clonotype was picked up a small number of times. The J gene is TRBJ2-1, the V gene TRBV20-1, with TRBD2 matching 13 bases. With V trimmed by 6 bases and J by 8 bases, 10 bases remained unmatched. CDR3 size: 15 residues. Germline V gives CDR1 DFQATT, CDR2 SNEGSKA (reference sequence). The CDR3 DNA sequence: TGCAGTGCAACCGAACGACTAGCGGGAGGCGATGAGCAGTTCTTC. Amino acid sequence: CSATERLAGGDEQFF.

The chain has TRBV7-9 and TRBJ2-5, with a tentative D call TRBD1 (6 bases). V lost 6 bases and J lost 2, with 16 bases in between. In germline, CDR1 is SEHNR, CDR2 FQNEAQ (reference sequence). This CDR3 is 15 amino acids long. The CDR3 here is CASSPRYRDQETQYF. The CDR3 nucleotides read TGTGCCAGCAGTCCCCGTTACAGGGATCAAGAGACCCAGTACTTC.

This sequence joins TRBV20-1 and TRBJ2-2, with D unclear. Germline V gives CDR1 DFQATT, CDR2 SNEGSKA (reference sequence). V gave up 7 bases and J gave up 6 bases, with 9 bases separating them. The length of the CDR3 is 11 residues. CDR3 nucleotides: TGCAGTGGCAAGACGGCCGGGGAGCTGTTTTTT. Amino acid sequence: CSGKTAGELFF.

This chain connects TRBV6-6 to TRBJ1-1; D unresolved. V lost 5 bases to trimming and J lost 0 bases, with 7 bases between them. The CDR3 spans 13 residues. Germline V gene sequence: CDR1 MNHNY, CDR2 SVGAGI (reference sequence). In DNA form, the CDR3 reads TGTGCCAGCAGTACCGAAATGAACACTGAAGCTTTCTTT. It specifies CASSTEMNTEAFF.

The chain has TRBV10-2 and TRBJ2-7; the D gene is possibly TRBD2 (5 bases). This CDR3 has 13 amino acids. The germline CDR1 and CDR2 sequences are WSHSY and SAAADI. Trimming left V 10 bases short and J 2 bases short, with 15 bases between. This chain's CDR3 is CAIAAQEAYEQYF. In DNA form, the CDR3 reads TGCGCCATCGCGGCCCAGGAGGCCTACGAGCAGTACTTC.

Only a few counts were recorded for this clonotype. The chain links TRBV5-8 to TRBJ2-7; 10 bases are a match to TRBD2. J gave up 7 bases and V 5 bases, and 9 bases lay outside the gene matches. There are 14 residues in the CDR3. Germline CDR1 reads SGHTS; CDR2 reads YDEGEE. The CDR3 loop is CASRQTSGIVEQYF. The CDR3 region has the DNA TGTGCCAGCAGACAAACTAGCGGGATCGTTGAGCAGTACTTC.

This clonotype was seen once. The V call is TRBV30, the J call TRBJ1-1; D is undetermined. Trimming stripped 2 bases from V and 7 bases from J, with 23 bases between. Germline CDR1 and CDR2: GTSNPN and SVGIG (reference sequence). The CDR3 extends over 16 amino acids. CDR3 coding DNA: TGTGCCTGGAGTTCCCGTATATGGAGGGTGAGGAATGAAGCTTTCTTT. Protein product: CAWSSRIWRVRNEAFF.

This clonotype was seen only a few times. The chain is built from TRBV7-9 and TRBJ2-5, with D perhaps TRBD2 (5 bases). Germline V gives CDR1 SEHNR, CDR2 FQNEAQ (reference sequence). V was cut by 4 bases and J by 2 bases, with 14 bases left in between. The CDR3 sequence is 15 residues long. The CDR3 protein is CASSSGLLGQETQYF. Here the CDR3 DNA reads TGTGCCAGCAGCTCCGGACTCTTAGGACAAGAGACCCAGTACTTC.

This clonotype came up a few times. The chain links TRBV14 to TRBJ2-7; 10 nucleotides match TRBD2. The CDR3 has 15 residues. V was clipped by 3 bases and J by 7 bases; unmatched bases: 9. Germline-derived CDR1 and CDR2 are SGHDN and FVKESK. CDR3 DNA: TGTGCCAGCAGCCAGCTAGCGGGAGCCCTGGGGGAGCAGTACTTC. The encoded protein is CASSQLAGALGEQYF.

The sample holds a few counts of this clonotype. V and J are TRBV27 and TRBJ2-3; 11 bases map to TRBD2. The CDR3 contains 15 residues. V shed 3 bases and J 3 bases; nucleotides not matched to a gene: 2. Germline-derived CDR1 and CDR2 are MNHEY and SMNVEV (reference sequence). Written as DNA, the CDR3 is TGTGCCAGCAGTTTTCTAGCGGGAGGAACAGATACGCAGTATTTT. It translates to CASSFLAGGTDTQYF.

The sample holds a few counts of this clonotype. The V gene is TRBV7-9, the J gene TRBJ2-5, with a weak D call TRBD1 (7 bases). This CDR3 has 14 amino acids. The germline V gene has CDR1 SEHNR and CDR2 FQNEAQ (reference sequence). The V end lost 4 bases, the J end lost 3 bases, and 12 bases lay between the germline ends. The CDR3 DNA sequence: TGTGCCAGCAGCTGGAGGGGGCGCGAAGAGACCCAGTACTTC. Its translation is CASSWRGREETQYF.

The chain links TRBV21-1 to TRBJ1-2; the table calls TRBD1, which could not be checked here. TRBV21-1 is designated a pseudogene. The CDR3 sequence is 16 residues long. CDR3 loop: CASSKERTGNIDGYTF. The CDR3 coding sequence is TGTGCCAGCAGCAAAGAAAGGACAGGGAATATCGATGGCTACACCTTC.

The V gene is TRBV19, the J gene TRBJ2-1; D is ambiguous. The CDR3 has 14 residues. V dropped 2 bases and J dropped 3 bases, with 8 bases sitting between them. Germline values: CDR1 LNHDA, CDR2 SQIVND (reference sequence). DNA of the CDR3: TGTGCCAGTAGTATAATCCCCGACTACAATGAGCAGTTCTTC. Translated, it gives CASSIIPDYNEQFF.

This clonotype was found a few times. The chain carries TRBV14 and TRBJ1-2; D is uncertain. CDR1 and CDR2 (germline): SGHDN, FVKESK. The CDR3 has 14 residues. V dropped 4 bases and J dropped 4 bases, with 13 bases sitting between them. This chain's CDR3 is CASSRGDLGYGYTF. CDR3 DNA: TGTGCCAGCAGCCGCGGGGATCTTGGCTATGGCTACACCTTC.

This chain connects TRBV5-5 to TRBJ2-7, with TRBD1 matching 7 bases. J lost 1 base, V lost 3 bases, and 13 bases had no gene match. There are 17 residues in the CDR3. Germline V lookup: CDR1 SGHKS, CDR2 YYEKEE (reference sequence). Here the CDR3 DNA reads TGTGCCAGCAGCTCAGGTCCACAGGGGATGATATCCTACGAGCAGTACTTC. Protein: CASSSGPQGMISYEQYF.

This clonotype was counted between two and nine times. The chain recombines TRBV27 with TRBJ1-1; D gene ambiguous. Trimming took off 2 bases at V and 2 bases at J, with 9 bases between the two ends. CDR1 is MNHEY, CDR2 SMNVEV, per germline (reference sequence). The CDR3 covers 14 residues. The CDR3 DNA reads TGTGCCAGCAGTTTAGGAAGCCGCAACACTGAAGCTTTCTTT. Its translation is CASSLGSRNTEAFF.

The V call is TRBV20-1, the J call TRBJ2-7; the match to TRBD1 covers 9 bases. From germline, CDR1 is DFQATT and CDR2 SNEGSKA (reference sequence). The CDR3 extends over 15 amino acids. V was clipped by 6 bases and J by 7 bases; unmatched bases: 16. CDR3 DNA: TGCAGTGCAAGATCAATACAGGGGGCGGGAGAGGAGCAGTACTTC. Translation: CSARSIQGAGEEQYF.

This clonotype was picked up many times. This chain uses TRBV30 with TRBJ1-5; possibly TRBD1 for D (6 bases). Trimming removed 2 bases at V and 4 bases at J, with 15 bases between. CDR1 is GTSNPN, CDR2 SVGIG, per germline (reference sequence). This CDR3 has 15 amino acids. The DNA of the CDR3 is TGTGCCTGGAGTCCCTCGGGGGCTTCGAATCAGCCCCAGCATTTT. Its protein product is CAWSPSGASNQPQHF. Based on the CDR3 plus reference TRBV30 and TRBJ1-5, the full variable domain is SQTIHQWPATLVQPVGSPLSLECTVEGTSNPNLYWYRQAAGRGLQLLFYSVGIGQISSEVPQNLSASRPQDRQFILSSKKLLLSDSGFYLCAWSPSGASNQPQHFGDGTRLSIL.

This clonotype was observed a few times. The chain uses TRBV27 and TRBJ2-5; 7 bases align to TRBD1. J gave up 3 bases and V 7 bases, and 2 bases lay outside the gene matches. Germline V lookup: CDR1 MNHEY, CDR2 SMNVEV (reference sequence). The CDR3 contains 12 residues. CDR3 nucleotide sequence: TGTGCCAGCACCGACAGGGAAGAGACCCAGTACTTC. Amino acids: CASTDREETQYF.

J is TRBJ2-1 and V is TRBV6-5; D uncertain. Trimming removed 0 bases at V and 8 bases at J, with 14 bases between. Germline CDR1 and CDR2: MNHEY and SVGAGI. The CDR3 sequence is 15 residues long. The CDR3 DNA reads TGTGCCAGCAGTTACTCGATATCAGGAGTGGATGAGCAGTTCTTC. Translation: CASSYSISGVDEQFF.

The chain recombines TRBV28 with TRBJ1-2; tentatively, D is TRBD1 (5 bases). This CDR3 is built from 15 residues. CDR1 and CDR2 from the germline V gene are MDHEN and SYDVKM. The V and J ends lost 1 base and 6 bases respectively, with 15 bases between them. CDR3 loop: CASSLSGWGRNGYTF. In nucleotides, the CDR3 is TGTGCCAGCAGTTTATCTGGCTGGGGACGGAATGGCTACACCTTC.

The chain carries TRBV19 and TRBJ1-1, with a weak D call TRBD1 (6 bases). The CDR3 runs 13 residues. Trimming removed 7 bases from V and 4 bases from J, with 13 bases in between. Germline V gene data show CDR1 as LNHDA and CDR2 as SQIVND (reference sequence). The chain's CDR3 is CASTQGGGTEAFF. The DNA for the CDR3 is TGTGCCAGTACCCAAGGAGGGGGCACTGAAGCTTTCTTT. Filled out from reference TRBV19 and TRBJ1-1, the complete variable domain reads DGGITQSPKYLFRKEGQNVTLSCEQNLNHDAMYWYRQDPGQGLRLIYYSQIVNDFQKGDIAEGYSVSREKKESFPLTVTSAQKNPTAFYLCASTQGGGTEAFFGQGTRLTVV.

This chain joins TRBV6-5 and TRBJ2-3, with 8 bases fitting TRBD1. Unmatched junction bases numbered 5, after V lost 0 bases and J lost 3 bases. CDR3 length equals 16 residues. Germline V lookup: CDR1 MNHEY, CDR2 SVGAGI. The CDR3 sequence is CASSYSVTGATDTQYF. As DNA, the CDR3 is TGTGCCAGCAGTTACTCGGTGACAGGGGCGACAGATACGCAGTATTTT.